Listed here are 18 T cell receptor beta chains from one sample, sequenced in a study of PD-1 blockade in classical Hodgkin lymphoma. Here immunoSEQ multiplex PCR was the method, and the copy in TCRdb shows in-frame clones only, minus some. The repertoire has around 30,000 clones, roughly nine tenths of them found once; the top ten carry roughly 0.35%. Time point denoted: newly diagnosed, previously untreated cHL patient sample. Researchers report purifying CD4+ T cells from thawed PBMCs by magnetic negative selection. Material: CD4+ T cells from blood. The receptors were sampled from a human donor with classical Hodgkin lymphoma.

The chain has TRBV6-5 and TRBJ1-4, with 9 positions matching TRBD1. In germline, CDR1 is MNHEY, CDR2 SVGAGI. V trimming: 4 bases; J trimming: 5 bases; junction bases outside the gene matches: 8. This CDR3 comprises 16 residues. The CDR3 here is CASSSGLGQGNEKLFF. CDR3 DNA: TGTGCCAGCAGTTCTGGATTGGGACAGGGCAATGAAAAACTGTTTTTT.

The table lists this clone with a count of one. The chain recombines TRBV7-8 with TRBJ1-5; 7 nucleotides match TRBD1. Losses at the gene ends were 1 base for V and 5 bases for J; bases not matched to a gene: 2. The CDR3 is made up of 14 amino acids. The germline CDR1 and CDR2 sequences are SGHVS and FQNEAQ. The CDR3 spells CASSLVGTDQPQHF. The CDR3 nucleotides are TGTGCCAGCAGCTTAGTAGGGACAGATCAGCCCCAGCATTTT.

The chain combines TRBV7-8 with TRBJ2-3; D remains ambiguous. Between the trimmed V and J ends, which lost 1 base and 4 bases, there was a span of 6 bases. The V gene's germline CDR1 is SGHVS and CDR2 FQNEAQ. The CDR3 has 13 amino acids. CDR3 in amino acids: CASSLDRPDTQYF. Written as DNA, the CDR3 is TGTGCCAGCAGCTTAGATCGGCCAGATACGCAGTATTTT.

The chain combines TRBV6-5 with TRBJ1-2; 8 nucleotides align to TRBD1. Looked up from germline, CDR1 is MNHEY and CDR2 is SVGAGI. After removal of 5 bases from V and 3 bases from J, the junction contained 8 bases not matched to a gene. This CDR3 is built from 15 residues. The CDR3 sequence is CASSNPTDRDYGYTF. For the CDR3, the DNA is TGTGCCAGCAGTAACCCTACGGACAGGGACTATGGCTACACCTTC.

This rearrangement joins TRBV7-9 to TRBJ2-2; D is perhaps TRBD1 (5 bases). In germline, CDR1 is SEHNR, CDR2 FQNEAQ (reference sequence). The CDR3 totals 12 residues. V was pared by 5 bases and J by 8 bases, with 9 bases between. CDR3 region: CASSPRQGELFF. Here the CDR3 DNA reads TGTGCCAGCAGCCCTCGACAGGGGGAGCTGTTTTTT.

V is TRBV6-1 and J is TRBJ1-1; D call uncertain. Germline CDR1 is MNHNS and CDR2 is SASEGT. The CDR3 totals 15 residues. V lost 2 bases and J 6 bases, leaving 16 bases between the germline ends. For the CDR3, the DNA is TGTGCCAGCAGTGAATTAGGCAGAGGATGGGCTGAAGCTTTCTTT. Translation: CASSELGRGWAEAFF.

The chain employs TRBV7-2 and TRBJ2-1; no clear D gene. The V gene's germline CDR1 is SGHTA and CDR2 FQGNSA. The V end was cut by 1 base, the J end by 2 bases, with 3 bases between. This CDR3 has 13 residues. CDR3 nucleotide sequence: TGTGCCAGCAGCTTAGGGGCCTACAATGAGCAGTTCTTC. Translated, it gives CASSLGAYNEQFF. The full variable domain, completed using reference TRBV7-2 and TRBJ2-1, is GAGVSQSPSNKVTEKGKDVELRCDPISGHTALYWYRQSLGQGLEFLIYFQGNSAPDKSGLPSDRFSAERTGGSVSTLTIQRTQQEDSAVYLCASSLGAYNEQFFGPGTRLTVL.

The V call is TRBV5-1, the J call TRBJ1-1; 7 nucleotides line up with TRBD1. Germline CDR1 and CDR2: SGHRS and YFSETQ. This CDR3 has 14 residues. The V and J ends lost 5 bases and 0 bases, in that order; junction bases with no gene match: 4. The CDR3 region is CASSWDSMNTEAFF. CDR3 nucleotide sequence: TGCGCCAGCAGTTGGGACAGCATGAACACTGAAGCTTTCTTT.

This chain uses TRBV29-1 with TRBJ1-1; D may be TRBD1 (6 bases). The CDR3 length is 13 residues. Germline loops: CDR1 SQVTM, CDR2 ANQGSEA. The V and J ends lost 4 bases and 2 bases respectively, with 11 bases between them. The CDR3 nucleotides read TGCAGCGTTGCCCGGGACACCAACACTGAAGCTTTCTTT. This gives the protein CSVARDTNTEAFF.

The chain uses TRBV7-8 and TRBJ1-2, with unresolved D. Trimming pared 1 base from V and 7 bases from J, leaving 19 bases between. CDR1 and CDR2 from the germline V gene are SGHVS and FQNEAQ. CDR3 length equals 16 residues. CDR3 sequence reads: CASSLDPFAIVGGYTF. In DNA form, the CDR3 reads TGTGCCAGCAGCTTAGATCCGTTCGCGATTGTGGGTGGCTACACCTTC.

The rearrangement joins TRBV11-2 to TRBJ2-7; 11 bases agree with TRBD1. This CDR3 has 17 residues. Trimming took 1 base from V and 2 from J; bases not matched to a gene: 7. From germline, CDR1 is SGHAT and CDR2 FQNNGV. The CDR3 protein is CASSLAAGTGGAYEQYF. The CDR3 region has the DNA TGTGCCAGCAGCTTAGCTGCCGGGACAGGGGGTGCCTACGAGCAGTACTTC. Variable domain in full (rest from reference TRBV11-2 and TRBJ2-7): EAGVAQSPRYKIIEKRQSVAFWCNPISGHATLYWYQQILGQGPKLLIQFQNNGVVDDSQLPKDRFSAERLKGVDSTLKIQPAKLEDSAVYLCASSLAAGTGGAYEQYFGPGTRLTVT.

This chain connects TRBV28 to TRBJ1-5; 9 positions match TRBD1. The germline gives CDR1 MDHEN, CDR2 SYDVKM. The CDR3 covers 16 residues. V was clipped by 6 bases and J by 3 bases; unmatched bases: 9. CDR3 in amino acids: CASRSHGTGYNQPQHF. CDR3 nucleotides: TGTGCCAGCAGGAGTCACGGGACAGGGTACAATCAGCCCCAGCATTTT.

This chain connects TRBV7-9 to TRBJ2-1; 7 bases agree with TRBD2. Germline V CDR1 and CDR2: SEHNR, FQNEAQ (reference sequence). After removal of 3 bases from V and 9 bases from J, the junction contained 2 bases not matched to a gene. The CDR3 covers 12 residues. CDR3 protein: CASSFSGFEQFF. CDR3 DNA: TGTGCCAGCAGCTTTAGCGGGTTTGAGCAGTTCTTC.

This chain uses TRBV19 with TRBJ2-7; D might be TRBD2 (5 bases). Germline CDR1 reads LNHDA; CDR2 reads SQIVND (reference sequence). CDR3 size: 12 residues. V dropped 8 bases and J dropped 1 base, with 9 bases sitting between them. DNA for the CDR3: TGTGCCAGTGCGGACTGGTCCTACGAGCAGTACTTC. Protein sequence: CASADWSYEQYF.

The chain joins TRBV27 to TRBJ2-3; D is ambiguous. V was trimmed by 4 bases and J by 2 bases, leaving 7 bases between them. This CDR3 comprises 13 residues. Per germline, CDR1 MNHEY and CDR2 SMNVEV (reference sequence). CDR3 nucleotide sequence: TGTGCCAGCAGTTCCGGTACCACAGATACGCAGTATTTT. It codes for CASSSGTTDTQYF.

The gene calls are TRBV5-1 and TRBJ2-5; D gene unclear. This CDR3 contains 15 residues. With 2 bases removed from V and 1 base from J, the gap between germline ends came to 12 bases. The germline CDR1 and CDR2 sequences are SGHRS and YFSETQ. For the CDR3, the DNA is TGCGCCAGCAGCTTCCGAACACACCTCCAAGAGACCCAGTACTTC. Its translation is CASSFRTHLQETQYF.

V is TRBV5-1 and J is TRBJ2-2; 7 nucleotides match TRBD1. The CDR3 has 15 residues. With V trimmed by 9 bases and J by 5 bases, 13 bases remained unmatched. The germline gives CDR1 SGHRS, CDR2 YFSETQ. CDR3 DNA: TGCGCCACCTCCGACAGGGTCGAGGTTACCGGGGAGCTGTTTTTT. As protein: CATSDRVEVTGELFF.

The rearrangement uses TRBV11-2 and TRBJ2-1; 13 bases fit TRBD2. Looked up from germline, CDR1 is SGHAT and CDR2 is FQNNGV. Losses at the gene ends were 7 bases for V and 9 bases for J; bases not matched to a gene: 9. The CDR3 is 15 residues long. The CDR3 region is CASTFLTSGRAEQFF. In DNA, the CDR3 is TGTGCCAGCACTTTTCTCACTAGCGGGAGGGCTGAGCAGTTCTTC.